Below are 14 T cell receptor beta chains sequenced from a single sample in a study of kidney transplant recipient with SARS-CoV-2 infection listed by TCRdb under 2021. The run used an Illumina MiSeq. Clones were called with MiXCR by TCRdb after fastp trimmed the public reads at Q25, and only in-frame beta chains were retained. Rows merge per CDR3 protein into single entries with the most common DNA and genes. The sample includes approximately 240,000 distinct CDR3 sequences, with about 30% observed a single time. Jointly, the top ten make up less than 8.5% of the sample. This specimen's time point label, per the study, means: pre-pandemic baseline sample and day 111 after first positive SARS-CoV-2 test. This specimen was a blood sample, taken at baseline and between days 110 and 120 from a kidney transplant recipient. All receptors derive from a young adult male patient who had COVID-19 and was a kidney transplant recipient. Where a transplant has occurred, the graft donor may have supplied some of the T cells.

As concerns this clonotype: This may arise from a read error, as a much more abundant clone is one base away. The chain joins TRBV7-6 to TRBJ1-6; tentative D call: TRBD1 (6 bases). This CDR3 contains 14 residues. CDR1 SGHVS and CDR2 FNYEAQ come from the germline V gene. CDR3 bases: TGTGTCAGCAGCTTAAGGGGGATAGATTCACCCCTCCACTTT. Its protein is CVSSLRGIDSPLHF.

At least ten counts were recorded for this clonotype. The genes are TRBV9 and TRBJ1-1; D might be TRBD1 (5 bases). Germline V gives CDR1 SGDLS, CDR2 YYNGEE. The CDR3 has 15 amino acids. The V end was cut by 0 bases, the J end by 8 bases, with 17 bases between. In DNA form, the CDR3 reads TGTGCCAGCAGCGTAGACCTGGGGCAGGGAAGGGAAGCTTTCTTT. Protein product: CASSVDLGQGREAFF.

The sample holds many counts of this clonotype. The chain carries TRBV12-3 or TRBV12-4 and TRBJ2-7; D is unresolved. This CDR3 is built from 13 residues. V was clipped by 1 base and J by 4 bases, with 8 bases between them. As DNA, the CDR3 is TGTGCCAGCAGTTTAGGTCCTTCTTACGAGCAGTACTTC. It translates to CASSLGPSYEQYF.

This clonotype showed up just a few times. The rearrangement uses TRBV24-1 and TRBJ1-1; D unclear. CDR3 size: 14 residues. V lost 3 bases and J lost 0, with 7 bases in between. Germline loops: CDR1 KGHDR, CDR2 SFDVKD. The CDR3 spells CATSDGKLNTEAFF. CDR3 in DNA: TGTGCCACCAGTGATGGCAAACTGAACACTGAAGCTTTCTTT.

The rearrangement uses TRBV5-7 and TRBJ1-1, with TRBD1 matching 8 bases. TRBV5-7 counts as an open reading frame of uncertain function. CDR3 length equals 16 residues. With 4 bases clipped from V and 1 base from J, the junction kept 9 bases outside the gene matches. The CDR3 protein is CASSVVTGEANTEAFF. The CDR3 region has the DNA TGTGCCAGCAGCGTGGTGACAGGGGAGGCGAACACTGAAGCTTTCTTT.

This sequence joins TRBV6-5 and TRBJ1-2; D ambiguous. V gave up 4 bases and J gave up 4 bases, with 22 bases separating them. The germline V gene encodes CDR1 MNHEY and CDR2 SVGAGI. This CDR3 is 17 amino acids long. Here the CDR3 DNA reads TGTGCCAGCAGTTCTGCGTGCTCTATGCGAAAGACCTATGGCTACACCTTC. Protein product: CASSSACSMRKTYGYTF.

Concerning this clonotype: This may stem from a read error, because a much larger clone lies one nucleotide away. The rearrangement uses TRBV6-8 and TRBJ1-2, with D unclear. Germline V gene lookup returns CDR1 MNHGY and CDR2 SAAAGT. This CDR3 has 17 amino acids. CDR3 nucleotides: TGTGCCAGCAGTTTTGAAACACGCTCTAGAAAGACCTATGGCTGCACCTTC. It is translated as CASSFETRSRKTYGCTF.

This clonotype was picked up many times. The chain employs TRBV12-3 or TRBV12-4 and TRBJ2-1, with D perhaps matching TRBD2 (6 bases). CDR3 length: 12 residues. The ends were cut back, 7 bases at V and 9 bases at J, with 13 bases in the middle. The CDR3 DNA sequence: TGTGCCAGCACCCGGGGAGGAGGTGAGCAGTTCTTC. Translation: CASTRGGGEQFF.

This clonotype was recorded only once. This sequence joins TRBV3-1 and TRBJ1-1; no definite D call. This CDR3 is 17 amino acids long. The germline CDR1 and CDR2 sequences are LGHDT and YNNKEL (reference sequence). The CDR3 region is CANSNVGPISIRTEAFF. CDR3 nucleotide sequence: TGTGCTAACAGCAATGTCGGTCCCATTTCAATTCGCACTGAAGCTTTCTTT.

This clonotype was counted many times. For the CDR3, the DNA is TGTGCCAGCAGCCGCGAGCATCCCATTTCTTTCTCTGAGACCCAGTACTTC. It yields the protein CASSREHPISFSETQYF. The chain recombines TRBV3-1 with TRBJ2-5; D unresolved. CDR3 size: 17 residues. Germline V gene sequence: CDR1 LGHDT, CDR2 YNNKEL (reference sequence). V was shortened by 4 bases and J by 5 bases, with 23 bases between the two germline ends.

This clonotype was observed many times. The chain couples TRBV6-1 to TRBJ1-2, with D unclear. Germline CDR1 and CDR2: MNHNS and SASEGT. V lost 5 bases and J lost 4, with 23 bases in between. This CDR3 region has 17 residues. The CDR3 sequence is CASSRRNSMRKTYGYTF. The CDR3 DNA follows: TGTGCCAGCAGTCGTCGTAACTCTATGCGAAAGACCTATGGCTACACCTTC.

This clonotype was counted only a few times. This chain joins TRBV8-2 and TRBJ1-2. TRBV8-2 is shown as a pseudogene. There are 16 residues in the CDR3. The CDR3 is CGSETPDSRKTYGYTF. The DNA of the CDR3 is TGTGGCAGTGAGACACCTGATAGCCGAAAGACCTATGGCTACACCTTC.

V and J are TRBV7-6 and TRBJ1-4; D remains unclear. The CDR3 runs 13 residues. V was clipped by 10 bases and J by 0 bases, with 9 bases between them. Germline-derived CDR1 and CDR2 are SGHVS and FNYEAQ. The CDR3 here is CATSKATNEKLFF. The CDR3 region has the DNA TGTGCCACCTCCAAGGCAACTAATGAAAAACTGTTTTTT.

Points on this clonotype: One base away lies a much larger clone, so this may be a sequencing read error. V and J are TRBV19 and TRBJ2-3, with 9 positions matching TRBD2. The CDR3 contains 16 residues. Germline V lookup: CDR1 LNHDA, CDR2 SQIVND (reference sequence). This chain's CDR3 is CAGSIGLAGLTDTQYF. CDR3 DNA: TGTGCCGGTAGTATCGGGCTAGCGGGACTCACAGATACGCAGTATTTT.